This TCR beta chain emerged from a study of T cell repertoires in cytomegalovirus infection. Study in general: TCR beta signatures that were public indicated CMV infection and matching HLA type.

Study-wide points: Using cumulative public TCR beta family frequency, the authors identified those who carried CMV together with the relevant HLA. CMV-specific TCR beta clonotypes restricted by HLA-C dominated the ex vivo response.

There are 16 residues in the CDR3. Germline V gives CDR1 MDHEN, CDR2 SYDVKM. Trimming took 5 bases from V and 3 from J, leaving 17 bases between them. The table lists this clonotype with a few counts. Its antigen is unidentified. One entry per CDR3 protein, called by TCRdb with MiXCR from the reads. The sample consists of around 430,000 distinct CDR3 sequences, about 44% of them appearing once. This receptor was identified in a human donor in good health (CMV status not recorded). Some clones in this sample may be carry-over from other donors' samples. The rearrangement uses TRBV28 and TRBJ2-1; a weak D match, TRBD2 (6 bases). Here the sequenced sample was cultured PBMCs, taken from culture after CMV antigen stimulation. The chain's CDR3 is CASSLPLPGGYNEQFF. In nucleotides, the CDR3 is TGTGCCAGCAGTCTACCTCTACCCGGGGGCTACAATGAGCAGTTCTTC.